This T cell receptor (beta chain) was identified during a study of T cell responses to AZD1222 COVID-19 vaccine (TCRdb year 2021). For context, the study as a whole: A total of 230 to 250 trial participants underwent TCR sequencing, of whom 207 received two doses of AZD1222 and some 25 received two doses of the MenACWY control vaccine. Trial participants were enrolled into age subgroups of 18-55, 56-69 and 70-plus years, which contained around 150, 28 and 57 TCR-sequenced participants, respectively.

The CDR3 regions of human TCRbeta chains were analyzed by immunosequencing. For the original study's pipeline: TCRs in the repertoires were matched against a reference library of SARS-CoV-2-specific TCRs that had been generated with the MIRA antigen-specificity platform. Breadth meant the fraction of unique TCRs that were SARS-CoV-2-associated, whereas depth meant the fraction of total T cells that were SARS-CoV-2-associated. Using the MIRA data, each spike-specific TCR was mapped to the spike region that the TCR reacts to and placed in a CD4 or CD8 class. Log10-transformed breadth and depth values were compared by one-way ANOVA with Sidak's multiple comparisons tests. The table comes from immuneACCESS by way of TCRdb, which keeps in-frame sequences with V and J called. Part of the clones is missing from these tables; in studies checked, under half for an unresolved V gene and the rest for unknown reasons. The V and J calls and clone size come from that table; D and trimming were worked out from the DNA. This sample has some 130,000 clones in its table, and 80% to 95% of those were observed once. 6% to 7% of the sample belongs to the ten largest clones.

The time point label, read with the paper, signifies: about 28 days (+/-7) after the second vaccine dose. AZD1222 recipients given second doses at about 4 weeks or at about 12 weeks were pooled, since spike-specific TCR depth and breadth were not found to differ between the two schedules. Samples from vaccinated people were obtained from the UK trials COV001 and COV002, which included a single-blind randomized controlled phase 2/3 trial of AZD1222 (ChAdOx1 nCoV-19) in healthy adults. Trial participant PBMC samples were collected at day 0 and day 28 after the second dose for TCRbeta chain sequencing. V ends up 4 bases short and J 6 bases short, with an unmatched junction base count of 5. Taken from the germline V gene, the CDR1 and CDR2 loops are SGHTA and FQGTGA. Reading from cysteine to phenylalanine, the CDR3 counts 14 amino acids. Of the read, only the CDR3 DNA is kept; its 42 bases are in frame from base 1.

On the study overall, not on this receptor specifically: Conclusions about previously exposed vaccinees were limited because only a handful of AZD1222 recipients were SARS-CoV-2 seropositive at baseline. In the small 56-69-year group, the increase in depth fell short of significance, most likely because of low power. Because no day 14 peak-response samples were available, repertoires were characterized only after the peak T cell response. Spike-specific TCR breadth and depth rose significantly after two AZD1222 doses compared with day 0 and with MenACWY recipients. Reportedly, almost half of the unique spike-specific TCRs recognized epitopes lying outside the regions that are mutated in the B.1.351 and B.1.1.7 variants. CD4 TCRs associated with the vaccine covered the entire spike protein, and the dominant responses were in regions 160-218 and 743-854. Most participants were white British and females outnumbered males, and the authors suggested that clonal diversity may have been underestimated.

As regards this clone: Its antigen specificity is not known. The input lacks base qualities; no much larger clone sits a single base away.

The sequence joins TRBV7-3 to TRBJ2-2; TRBD2 aligns with 7 central bases. The TCR originated in an adult who received the AZD1222 COVID-19 vaccine. This material consisted of peripheral blood, taken 28 days after the second AZD1222 dose. The CDR3 is CASSSVAGAGELFF. The sequence in DNA is TGTGCCAGCAGCTCAGTAGCGGGTGCCGGGGAGCTGTTTTTT.